Sequencing of this T cell receptor beta chain was carried out in a study of cytomegalovirus exposure and HLA in healthy donors. It was with 60 Vbeta and 13 Jbeta primers that the PCR ran. Measured with immunoSEQ multiplex PCR; TCRdb has only the in-frame clones, and not every one. There are about 95,000 clones in the sample; roughly 79% occur only once, and roughly 4% lies in the top ten. Findings of the study overall: HLA allele associations emerged for around 15,000 TCR beta sequences in a later analysis, at 0.05 false discovery rate.

Concerning this clone: Its matching antigen is unknown.

V lost 2 bases, J lost 2 bases, and 4 bases lay in between. This CDR3 region has 12 residues. The germline V gene encodes CDR1 SGHAT and CDR2 FQNNGV. V is TRBV11-2 and J is TRBJ2-7; no reliable D call. The TCR comes from a woman in her sixties or seventies in good health and CMV-seropositive. Sequencing was done on a sample of PBMCs. In nucleotides, the CDR3 is TGTGCCAGCAGCTTATCGGCCTACGAGCAGTACTTC. Encoded protein: CASSLSAYEQYF.